The sequence of this TCR beta chain was determined in a study of blood T cell repertoires in COVID-19. Study-level information: The United States, Italy and Spain provided the acute and convalescent COVID-19 samples.

This CDR3 comprises 17 residues. V lost 5 bases and J lost 0, with 18 bases in between. From germline, CDR1 is SGHAT and CDR2 FQNNGV. Participants, about 18 to 100 years old, spanned some 23 US areas. Donors were grouped by their self-reported clinical history. Original processing notes: Counts of nucleated cells, estimated from reference gene primer amplification, were obtained. Assay used: immunoSEQ multiplex PCR; TCRdb lists only in-frame clones, some missing. That table furnishes V, J and clone size, whereas the DNA furnished D and trimming. The top ten clones hold about 3.5% of a sample with approximately 260,000 clones, roughly 80% of them seen once.

Input material: PBMCs or T cells enriched from blood (not recorded which). The chain combines TRBV11-2 with TRBJ2-3; a possible D gene is TRBD1 (5 bases). The TCR comes from a man in his fifties or sixties who had recovered from COVID-19. CDR3 nucleotide sequence: TGTGCCAGCAGCCCCCTCATGGGGCGGACGAGCACAGATACGCAGTATTTT. Its translation: CASSPLMGRTSTDTQYF.